This T cell receptor (beta chain) originates from a study of human CD8 memory T cell subsets. Findings of the study overall: Stem-like memory T cells and precursor exhausted T cells had repertoires whose mutual overlap was minimal. The study sequenced T cell receptor beta chains alone.

CDR1 and CDR2 (germline): SGHDN, FVKESK. The CDR3 runs to 15 residues. As for this clonotype: The target antigen is unknown.

Libraries targeted TCR beta using 5' RACE with UMIs. Authors' processing steps: Each TCR beta library had roughly 3,000 to 20,000 functional CDR3 beta clonotypes. TCRdb reprocessed the 5' RACE reads, keeping one entry per CDR3 protein, no DNA. The V and J calls were determined by TCRdb, not by the authors. The sample has roughly 5,700 distinct CDR3 sequences. This sequence originates from a human donor in good health. This chain joins TRBV14 and TRBJ2-7. The sample comprised CD8+ effector memory T cells (TEM) sorted from PBMCs. Subset noted: effector memory CD8 T cells, CCR7- CD45RO+ CD95+. The CDR3 reads CASSQDLGLAREQYF.